Listed here are 20 T cell receptor beta chains from one sample, sequenced in a study of OX40 agonist ivuxolimab in advanced cancers. TCRdb's copy holds only in-frame clones and misses some; the assay was immunoSEQ multiplex PCR. Here the sample spans 15,000 to 20,000 clones, around 87% being singletons. Specimen: CD4+ or CD8+ T cells sorted from blood, collected in a trial of the OX40 agonist ivuxolimab. The receptor source for this set is an adult with an advanced solid tumor such as melanoma, head and neck, liver or kidney cancer.

The genes are TRBV19 and TRBJ1-1, with D possibly being TRBD1 (6 bases). The V end was cut by 9 bases, the J end by 1 base, with 12 bases between. This CDR3 contains 13 residues. Per germline, CDR1 LNHDA and CDR2 SQIVND (reference sequence). The CDR3 region is CASSRGTNTEAFF. CDR3 DNA: TGTGCCAGCTCCAGGGGTACGAACACTGAAGCTTTCTTT.

CDR3 sequence (DNA): TGTGCCAGCAGCCTAGCGAGCACAGATACGCAGTATTTT. It translates to CASSLASTDTQYF. The chain combines TRBV14 with TRBJ2-3; perhaps TRBD2 as D (5 bases). The germline gives CDR1 SGHDN, CDR2 FVKESK. The CDR3 extends over 13 amino acids. Between the trimmed V and J ends, which lost 4 bases and 0 bases, there was a span of 5 bases.

The chain uses TRBV4-3 and TRBJ1-1, with D maybe TRBD1 (5 bases). The length of the CDR3 is 15 residues. Germline V CDR1 and CDR2: LGHNA, YSLEER. Trimming stripped 0 bases from V and 5 bases from J, with 13 bases between. This chain's CDR3 is CASSQDVGVSTEAFF. The CDR3 DNA follows: TGCGCCAGCAGCCAAGATGTAGGGGTATCTACTGAAGCTTTCTTT.

In this sample, this clone is large. The V call is TRBV27, the J call TRBJ2-1; 7 bases agree with TRBD2. CDR3 size: 13 residues. With V trimmed by 8 bases and J by 5 bases, 6 bases remained unmatched. The V gene's germline CDR1 is MNHEY and CDR2 SMNVEV (reference sequence). CDR3 nucleotides: TGTGCCAGCTTTAGCGGGTATAACAATGAGCAGTTCTTC. Encoded protein: CASFSGYNNEQFF.

The chain recombines TRBV5-1 with TRBJ2-1, with TRBD2 matching 8 bases. Germline V gene sequence: CDR1 SGHRS, CDR2 YFSETQ. The CDR3 extends over 14 amino acids. Losses at the gene ends were 4 bases for V and 4 bases for J; bases not matched to a gene: 4. The CDR3 sequence is CASSHTSGYNEQFF. The CDR3 DNA reads TGCGCCAGCAGCCATACTAGCGGTTACAATGAGCAGTTCTTC. The full variable domain, rest sourced from reference TRBV5-1 and TRBJ2-1, is KAGVTQTPRYLIKTRGQQVTLSCSPISGHRSVSWYQQTPGQGLQFLFEYFSETQRNKGNFPGRFSGRQFSNSRSEMNVSTLELGDSALYLCASSHTSGYNEQFFGPGTRLTVL.

This rearrangement joins TRBV5-1 to TRBJ1-2; D might be TRBD1 (5 bases). V was clipped by 7 bases and J by 8 bases, with 21 bases between them. Germline CDR1 is SGHRS and CDR2 is YFSETQ. The CDR3 is 14 residues long. The CDR3: CASRGDGTQEGYTF. The CDR3 DNA is TGCGCCAGCCGGGGGGACGGGACTCAGGAGGGCTACACCTTC. The variable domain in full, completed from reference TRBV5-1 and TRBJ1-2, reads KAGVTQTPRYLIKTRGQQVTLSCSPISGHRSVSWYQQTPGQGLQFLFEYFSETQRNKGNFPGRFSGRQFSNSRSEMNVSTLELGDSALYLCASRGDGTQEGYTFGSGTRLTVV.

The DNA of the CDR3 is TGTGCCAGCAGTTACCAAGTTAGCGGAAACCTATACGAGCAGTACTTC. Translation: CASSYQVSGNLYEQYF. The chain has TRBV6-5 and TRBJ2-7; a possible D gene is TRBD2 (6 bases). V was pared by 2 bases and J by 4 bases, with 18 bases between. The CDR3 contains 16 residues. CDR1 is MNHEY and CDR2 is SVGAGI in the germline V gene.

The chain employs TRBV7-6 and TRBJ1-1; D is undetermined. Germline V gives CDR1 SGHVS, CDR2 FNYEAQ. V was cut by 1 base and J by 2 bases, with 5 bases left in between. This CDR3 has 13 residues. The CDR3 region is CASSLGRNTEAFF. The CDR3 nucleotides read TGTGCCAGCAGCTTAGGGAGAAACACTGAAGCTTTCTTT.

CDR3 nucleotides: TGTGCCACTGCCGAGGGGGAGCAGTACTTC. As protein: CATAEGEQYF. The chain employs TRBV28 and TRBJ2-7; either TRBD1 or TRBD2 may supply D (5 bases each). CDR1 is MDHEN, CDR2 SYDVKM, per germline. The CDR3 length is 10 residues. V lost 10 bases and J 7 bases, leaving 11 bases between the germline ends.

The genes are TRBV9 and TRBJ2-5; D might be TRBD1 (6 bases). Germline V gene data show CDR1 as SGDLS and CDR2 as YYNGEE. This CDR3 has 15 amino acids. V was shortened by 0 bases and J by 1 base, with 10 bases between the two germline ends. The CDR3 DNA reads TGTGCCAGCAGCGTAGCTACAGGGATCCAAGAGACCCAGTACTTC. It specifies CASSVATGIQETQYF.

Of note for this clone: A much larger clone differs from this one at a single base, so this may be a read error. The same CDR3 also results from other DNA sequences found in this sample. The J gene is TRBJ2-1, the V gene TRBV29-1; 8 positions agree with TRBD1. The CDR3 sequence is 11 residues long. Trimming cost V 7 bases and J 4 bases; bases outside gene matches: 0. Germline assignment: CDR1 SQVTM and CDR2 ANQGSEA. The CDR3 reads CSGDRYNEQFF. CDR3 DNA sequence: TGCAGCGGGGACAGGTACAATGAGCAGTTCTTC.

The chain has TRBV4-3 and TRBJ1-5; the D is unclear. The CDR3 is 13 residues long. The V gene lost 4 bases and the J gene lost 2 bases, with 6 bases spanning the gap. The germline CDR1 and CDR2 sequences are LGHNA and YSLEER. CDR3 residues: CASSPLRNQPQHF. CDR3 nucleotide sequence: TGCGCCAGCAGCCCTTTGCGCAATCAGCCCCAGCATTTT.

The chain joins TRBV10-3 to TRBJ2-1; D may be TRBD1 (5 bases). Germline CDR1 and CDR2: ENHRY and SYGVKD. This CDR3 region has 16 residues. The V end lost 0 bases, the J end lost 5 bases, and 14 bases lay between the germline ends. CDR3 residues: CAISESGQAPNNEQFF. As DNA, the CDR3 is TGTGCCATCAGTGAGTCGGGGCAGGCCCCCAACAATGAGCAGTTCTTC.

V gene TRBV4-3 combines with J gene TRBJ1-2; D is possibly TRBD1 (5 bases). Trimming left V 5 bases short and J 1 base short, with 14 bases between. The CDR3 length is 15 residues. Germline V gene data show CDR1 as LGHNA and CDR2 as YSLEER. CDR3: CASSTSRDGNYGYTF. CDR3 coding DNA: TGCGCCAGCAGCACCTCGAGGGACGGTAACTATGGCTACACCTTC.

This clone has a single count. This chain connects TRBV7-2 to TRBJ2-1, with 11 bases fitting TRBD2. This CDR3 has 19 amino acids. Germline loops: CDR1 SGHTA, CDR2 FQGNSA. J gave up 0 bases and V 4 bases, and 11 bases lay outside the gene matches. The CDR3 loop reads CASSSTGTSGDYSYNEQFF. CDR3 DNA: TGTGCCAGCAGCTCAACCGGGACTAGCGGTGACTACTCCTACAATGAGCAGTTCTTC.

The J gene is TRBJ2-2, the V gene TRBV9, with TRBD2 as a possible D gene (5 bases). Germline V gene sequence: CDR1 SGDLS, CDR2 YYNGEE. CDR3 size: 15 residues. Deletions cut 0 bases from V and 3 bases from J, with 9 bases between. CDR3 nucleotides: TGTGCCAGCAGCGTAGCTAGCCAACACACCGGGGAGCTGTTTTTT. Its translation is CASSVASQHTGELFF.

This chain joins TRBV27 and TRBJ2-2, with D unresolved. V dropped 5 bases and J dropped 1 base, with 14 bases sitting between them. Germline CDR1 MNHEY, CDR2 SMNVEV (reference sequence). The CDR3 is made up of 16 amino acids. The CDR3 coding sequence is TGTGCCAGCAGTCCCCCCGGACCCTGGAACACCGGGGAGCTGTTTTTT. It is translated as CASSPPGPWNTGELFF.

This chain joins TRBV27 and TRBJ1-1; possibly TRBD1 for D (6 bases). Germline CDR1 and CDR2: MNHEY and SMNVEV (reference sequence). The CDR3 length is 15 residues. Trimming took off 8 bases at V and 0 bases at J, with 16 bases between the two ends. CDR3 nucleotide sequence: TGTGCCAGCTGTCGGGGACAACCCATGAACACTGAAGCTTTCTTT. Its translation is CASCRGQPMNTEAFF.

In the case of this clone: A read error is possible here, since a much larger clone lies one base away. The same CDR3 can be traced to other DNA sequences in this sample. This rearrangement joins TRBV18 to TRBJ1-4; D is perhaps TRBD1 (6 bases). The CDR3 extends over 13 amino acids. From germline, CDR1 is KGHSH and CDR2 LQKENI. Trimming shortened V by 3 bases and J by 8 bases, and 10 bases separated the two germline ends. The CDR3 DNA is TGTGCCAGCTCACCGGGGGCTGGGGAAAAACTGTTTTTT. Residues: CASSPGAGEKLFF.

This chain connects TRBV5-8 to TRBJ1-1; D unclear. Germline loops: CDR1 SGHTS, CDR2 YDEGEE. Trimming took off 0 bases at V and 0 bases at J, with 6 bases between the two ends. This CDR3 region has 14 residues. This chain's CDR3 is CASSLGSVNTEAFF. The CDR3 DNA reads as TGTGCCAGCAGCTTGGGATCAGTGAACACTGAAGCTTTCTTT.